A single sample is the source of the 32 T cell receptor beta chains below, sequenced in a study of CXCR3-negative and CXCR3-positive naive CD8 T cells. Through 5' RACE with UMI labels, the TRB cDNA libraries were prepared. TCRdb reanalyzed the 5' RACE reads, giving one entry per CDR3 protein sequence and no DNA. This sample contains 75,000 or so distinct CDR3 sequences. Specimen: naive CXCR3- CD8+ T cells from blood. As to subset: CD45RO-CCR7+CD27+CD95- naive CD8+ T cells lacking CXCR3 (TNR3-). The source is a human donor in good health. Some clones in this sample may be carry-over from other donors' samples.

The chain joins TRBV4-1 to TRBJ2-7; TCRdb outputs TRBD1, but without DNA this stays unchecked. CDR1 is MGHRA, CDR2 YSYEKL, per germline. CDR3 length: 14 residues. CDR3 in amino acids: CASSPSRGAYEQYF.

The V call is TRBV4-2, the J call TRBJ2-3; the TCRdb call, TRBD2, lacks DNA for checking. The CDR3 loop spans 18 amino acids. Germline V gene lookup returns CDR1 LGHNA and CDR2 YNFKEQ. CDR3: CASSQSRFGTSATDTQYF.

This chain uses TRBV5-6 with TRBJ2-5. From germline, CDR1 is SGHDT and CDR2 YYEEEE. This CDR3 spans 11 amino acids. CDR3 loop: CASSSGETQYF.

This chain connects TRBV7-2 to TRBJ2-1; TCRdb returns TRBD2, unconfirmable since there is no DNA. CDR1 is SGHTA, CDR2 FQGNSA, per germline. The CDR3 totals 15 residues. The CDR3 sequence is CASSYTSGPGNEQFF.

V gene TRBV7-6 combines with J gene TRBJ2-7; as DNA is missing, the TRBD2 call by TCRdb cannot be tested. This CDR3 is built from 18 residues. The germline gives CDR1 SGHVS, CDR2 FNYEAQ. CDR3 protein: CASSLSVLAGGPGVEQYF.

This CDR3 is CASSLLGSGGSQPQHF. The chain combines TRBV12-3 or TRBV12-4 with TRBJ1-5; TCRdb selects TRBD1, and the lack of DNA leaves this call unchecked. This CDR3 is built from 16 residues.

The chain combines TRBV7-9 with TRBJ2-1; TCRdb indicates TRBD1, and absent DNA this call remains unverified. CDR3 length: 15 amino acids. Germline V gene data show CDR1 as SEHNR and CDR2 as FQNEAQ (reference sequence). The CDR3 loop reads CASSPTGFPYNEQFF.

CDR3 region: CASDGAGQRNEQYF. The V and J genes are TRBV7-9 and TRBJ2-7; TCRdb reports TRBD2, a call that lacks DNA to check it against. This CDR3 contains 14 residues. Germline lookup yields CDR1 SEHNR and CDR2 FQNEAQ (reference sequence).

This CDR3 reads CASSLGQYNEQFF. This chain links TRBV7-7 with TRBJ2-1. Germline CDR1 is SSHAT and CDR2 is FNYEAQ (reference sequence). The CDR3 totals 13 residues.

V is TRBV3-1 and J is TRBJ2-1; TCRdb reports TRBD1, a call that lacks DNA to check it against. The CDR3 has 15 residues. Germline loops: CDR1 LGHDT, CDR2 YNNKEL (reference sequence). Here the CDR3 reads CASSQDDRANNELFF.

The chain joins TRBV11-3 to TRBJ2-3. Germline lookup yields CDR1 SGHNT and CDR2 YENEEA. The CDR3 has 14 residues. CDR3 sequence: CASSQHNRPDTQYF.

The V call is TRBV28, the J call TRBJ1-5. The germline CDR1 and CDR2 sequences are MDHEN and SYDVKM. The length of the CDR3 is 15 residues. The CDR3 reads CASSLHDLANQPQHF. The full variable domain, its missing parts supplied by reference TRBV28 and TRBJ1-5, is DVKVTQSSRYLVKRTGEKVFLECVQDMDHENMFWYRQDPGLGLRLIYFSYDVKMKEKGDIPEGYSVSREKKERFSLILESASTNQTSMYLCASSLHDLANQPQHFGDGTRLSIL.

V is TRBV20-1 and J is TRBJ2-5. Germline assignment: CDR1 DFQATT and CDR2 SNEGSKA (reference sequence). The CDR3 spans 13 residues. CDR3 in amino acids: CSARRQYQETQYF.

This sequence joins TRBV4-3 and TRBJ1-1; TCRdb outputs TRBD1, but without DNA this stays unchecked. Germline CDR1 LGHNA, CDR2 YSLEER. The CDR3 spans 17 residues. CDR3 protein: CASSQDRTAHSNTEAFF.

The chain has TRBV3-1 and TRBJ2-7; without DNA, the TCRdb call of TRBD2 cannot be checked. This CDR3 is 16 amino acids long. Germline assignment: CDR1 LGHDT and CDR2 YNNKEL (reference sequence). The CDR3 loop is CASSQDLTSGLGEQYF.

CDR3 region: CASSLVTRGYQETQYF. The chain joins TRBV7-9 to TRBJ2-5. The germline CDR1 and CDR2 sequences are SEHNR and FQNEAQ (reference sequence). The CDR3 spans 16 residues.

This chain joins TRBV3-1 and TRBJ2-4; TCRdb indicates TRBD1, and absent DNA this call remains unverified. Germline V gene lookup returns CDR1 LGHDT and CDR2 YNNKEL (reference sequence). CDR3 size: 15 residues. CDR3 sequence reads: CASSQDPDRVGIQYF.

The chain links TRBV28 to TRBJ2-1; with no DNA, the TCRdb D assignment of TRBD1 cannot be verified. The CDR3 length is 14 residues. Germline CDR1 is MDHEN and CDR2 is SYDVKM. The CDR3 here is CASSQRRVVNEQFF. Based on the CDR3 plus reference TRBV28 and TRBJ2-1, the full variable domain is DVKVTQSSRYLVKRTGEKVFLECVQDMDHENMFWYRQDPGLGLRLIYFSYDVKMKEKGDIPEGYSVSREKKERFSLILESASTNQTSMYLCASSQRRVVNEQFFGPGTRLTVL.

The CDR3 here is CASSSREYGGPDTQYF. The rearrangement joins TRBV28 to TRBJ2-3; TCRdb names TRBD2, which stays unverified in the absence of DNA. CDR3 length: 16 amino acids. Germline-derived CDR1 and CDR2 are MDHEN and SYDVKM. Combining the CDR3 with reference TRBV28 and TRBJ2-3 gives the whole variable domain DVKVTQSSRYLVKRTGEKVFLECVQDMDHENMFWYRQDPGLGLRLIYFSYDVKMKEKGDIPEGYSVSREKKERFSLILESASTNQTSMYLCASSSREYGGPDTQYFGPGTRLTVL.

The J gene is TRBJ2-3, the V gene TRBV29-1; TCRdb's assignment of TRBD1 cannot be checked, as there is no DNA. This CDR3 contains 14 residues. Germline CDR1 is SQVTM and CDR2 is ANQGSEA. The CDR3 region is CSVEALQATDTQYF.

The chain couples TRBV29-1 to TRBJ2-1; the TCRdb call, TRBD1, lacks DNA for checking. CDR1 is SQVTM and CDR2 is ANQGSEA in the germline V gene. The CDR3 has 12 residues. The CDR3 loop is CSVEEGAGAPFF.

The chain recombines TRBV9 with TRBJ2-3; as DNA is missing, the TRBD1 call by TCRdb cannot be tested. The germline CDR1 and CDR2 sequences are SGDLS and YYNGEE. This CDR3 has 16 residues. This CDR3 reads CASSVEGGGGTDTQYF.

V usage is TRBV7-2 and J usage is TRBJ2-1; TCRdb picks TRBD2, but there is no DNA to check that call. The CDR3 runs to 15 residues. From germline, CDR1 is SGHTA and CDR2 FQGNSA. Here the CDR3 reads CASSLSVSADNEQFF. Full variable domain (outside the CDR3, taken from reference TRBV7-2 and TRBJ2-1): GAGVSQSPSNKVTEKGKDVELRCDPISGHTALYWYRQSLGQGLEFLIYFQGNSAPDKSGLPSDRFSAERTGGSVSTLTIQRTQQEDSAVYLCASSLSVSADNEQFFGPGTRLTVL.

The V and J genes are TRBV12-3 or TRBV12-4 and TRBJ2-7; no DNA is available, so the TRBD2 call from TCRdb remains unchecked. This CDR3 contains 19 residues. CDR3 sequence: CASSLGATSGGLYFYEQYF.

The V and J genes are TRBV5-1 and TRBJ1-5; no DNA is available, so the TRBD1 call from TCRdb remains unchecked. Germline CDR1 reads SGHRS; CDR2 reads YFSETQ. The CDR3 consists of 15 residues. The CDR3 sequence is CASSLSGQGNQPQHF.

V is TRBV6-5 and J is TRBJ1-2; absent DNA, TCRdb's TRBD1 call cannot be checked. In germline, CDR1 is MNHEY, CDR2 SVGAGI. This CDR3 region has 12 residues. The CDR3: CASSLTGTGYTF.

This CDR3 reads CASSYVGGDVPEAFF. This sequence joins TRBV6-5 and TRBJ1-1. Looked up from germline, CDR1 is MNHEY and CDR2 is SVGAGI. This CDR3 is 15 amino acids long.

CDR3: CSVGWDRGVTGELFF. The rearrangement joins TRBV29-1 to TRBJ2-2; TCRdb's D gene call, TRBD1, goes unchecked for lack of DNA. This CDR3 is 15 amino acids long. Germline CDR1 SQVTM, CDR2 ANQGSEA.

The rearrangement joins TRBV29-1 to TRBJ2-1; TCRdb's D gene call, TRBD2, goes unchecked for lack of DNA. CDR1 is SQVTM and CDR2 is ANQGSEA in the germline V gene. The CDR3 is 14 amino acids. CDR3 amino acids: CSVLGLGGRDEQFF.

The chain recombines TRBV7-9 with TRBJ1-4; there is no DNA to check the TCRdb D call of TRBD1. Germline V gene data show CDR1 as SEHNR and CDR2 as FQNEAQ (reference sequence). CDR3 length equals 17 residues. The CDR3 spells CASSSGQGARGTEKLFF.

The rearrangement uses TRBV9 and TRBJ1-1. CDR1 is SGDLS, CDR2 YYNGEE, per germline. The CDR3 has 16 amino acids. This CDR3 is CASSDLISGVNTEAFF.

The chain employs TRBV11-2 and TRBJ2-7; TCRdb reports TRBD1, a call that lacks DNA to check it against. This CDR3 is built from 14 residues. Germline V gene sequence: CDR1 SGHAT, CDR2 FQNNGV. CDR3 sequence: CASSPTGNAYEQYF. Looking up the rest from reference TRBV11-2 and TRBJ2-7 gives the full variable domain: EAGVAQSPRYKIIEKRQSVAFWCNPISGHATLYWYQQILGQGPKLLIQFQNNGVVDDSQLPKDRFSAERLKGVDSTLKIQPAKLEDSAVYLCASSPTGNAYEQYFGPGTRLTVT.